This TCR beta chain was identified in a study of response to subunit inactivated influenza vaccine. General study results and limits: Authors suggested each seasonal flu vaccination may recruit only limited numbers of new T cells.

This clonotype was seen ten or more times. Its antigen is unidentified. In TCRdb, the RT-PCR reads were re-called with MiXCR into one record per CDR3 protein. The repertoire holds 150,000 to 200,000 distinct CDR3 sequences, with approximately 12% as singletons. The data also belong to a second study, concerning T cells expressing NK-cell markers. That paper notes: 5'RACE template switching with UMIs produced the TCR beta cDNA. The eight sequenced donors comprised seven who were HCMV-seropositive and one who was seronegative. Sorting was restricted to alpha-beta TCR T cells by an anti-gamma-delta TCR antibody in several experiments. Dominant NKG2C+ clonotypes accounted for about 1.0-8% of CD8+ T cells in six or seven donors.

The receptor comes from a man between 50 and 59 years old who received an inactivated influenza vaccine. The sample in question was CD8+ T cells sorted from PBMCs, obtained about 12 days after vaccination.

The CDR3 loop reads CSATGQGWNEQYF. The DNA of the CDR3 is TGCAGCGCGACGGGACAGGGGTGGAACGAGCAGTACTTC. The chain is built from TRBV29-1 and TRBJ2-7; the match to TRBD1 covers 10 bases. CDR3 length: 13 residues. Germline values: CDR1 SQVTM, CDR2 ANQGSEA. Trimming removed 7 bases from V and 5 bases from J; junction bases left unmatched: 8.